This passage covers 22 T cell receptor beta chains from one sample sequenced in a study of blood T cell repertoires in COVID-19. TCRdb keeps only in-frame clones here, not all; method: immunoSEQ multiplex PCR. The profile shows over 120,000 clones, roughly 77% of them singletons. The source material was peripheral blood. All receptors derive from an older woman with COVID-19, enrolled during active disease.

The chain joins TRBV27 to TRBJ1-4, with D perhaps TRBD1 (5 bases). This CDR3 comprises 16 residues. Trimming cost V 7 bases and J 5 bases, with 20 bases left between them. Germline loops: CDR1 MNHEY, CDR2 SMNVEV (reference sequence). CDR3 amino acids: CASKYRAGERNEKLFF. For the CDR3, the DNA is TGTGCCAGCAAATATCGGGCGGGGGAACGGAATGAAAAACTGTTTTTT.

The chain joins TRBV19 to TRBJ2-3; 10 bases line up with TRBD2. V lost 6 bases and J lost 0; bases outside the gene matches: 6. The germline V gene encodes CDR1 LNHDA and CDR2 SQIVND (reference sequence). The CDR3 loop spans 16 amino acids. CDR3 DNA: TGTGCCAGTAGCACTAGGACTAGCGGTAGCACAGATACGCAGTATTTT. It specifies CASSTRTSGSTDTQYF.

The gene calls are TRBV28 and TRBJ1-2; D unclear. The V end was cut by 5 bases, the J end by 4 bases, with 14 bases between. CDR3 size: 14 residues. From germline, CDR1 is MDHEN and CDR2 SYDVKM. This CDR3 reads CASSLPDGGYGYTF. The CDR3 DNA reads TGTGCCAGCAGTCTGCCAGACGGCGGCTATGGCTACACCTTC.

This clone was counted between two and nine times. The chain recombines TRBV19 with TRBJ2-7, with D tentatively TRBD1 (5 bases). Per the germline V gene, CDR1 is LNHDA and CDR2 is SQIVND (reference sequence). V was shortened by 2 bases and J by 0 bases, with 8 bases between the two germline ends. The CDR3 contains 14 residues. DNA for the CDR3: TGTGCCAGTAGTATACAAGACAGCTCCTACGAGCAGTACTTC. Its translation: CASSIQDSSYEQYF. Filled out from reference TRBV19 and TRBJ2-7, the complete variable domain reads DGGITQSPKYLFRKEGQNVTLSCEQNLNHDAMYWYRQDPGQGLRLIYYSQIVNDFQKGDIAEGYSVSREKKESFPLTVTSAQKNPTAFYLCASSIQDSSYEQYFGPGTRLTVT.

The gene calls are TRBV7-8 and TRBJ2-7; 10 bases agree with TRBD1. Germline V gives CDR1 SGHVS, CDR2 FQNEAQ. The CDR3 loop spans 14 amino acids. V shed 6 bases, J shed 3 bases, and the junction held 5 bases outside the gene matches. The CDR3: CASRVGTGDYEQYF. The CDR3 coding sequence is TGTGCCAGCAGGGTCGGGACAGGGGACTACGAGCAGTACTTC.

The V gene is TRBV2, the J gene TRBJ2-1; TRBD2 matches 7 bases. The V and J ends lost 8 bases and 6 bases, in that order; junction bases with no gene match: 10. The CDR3 has 14 residues. CDR1 and CDR2 from the germline V gene are SNHLY and FYNNEI. CDR3 coding DNA: TGTGCCAGCTCCCTTCTAGCGGTTGGCAATGAGCAGTTCTTC. Protein sequence: CASSLLAVGNEQFF.

The J gene is TRBJ2-2, the V gene TRBV14; the match to TRBD1 covers 9 bases. CDR1 is SGHDN, CDR2 FVKESK, per germline. V trimming: 3 bases; J trimming: 15 bases; junction bases outside the gene matches: 11. The CDR3 is made up of 14 amino acids. This CDR3 is CASSHISGTGYLFF. CDR3 DNA: TGTGCCAGCAGCCACATATCCGGGACAGGGTATTTGTTTTTT.

This sequence joins TRBV7-9 and TRBJ1-1, with TRBD1 matching over 9 bases. This CDR3 is 15 amino acids long. Germline-derived CDR1 and CDR2 are SEHNR and FQNEAQ (reference sequence). The J segment lost 6 bases and the V segment lost 5 bases, leaving 10 bases of the junction unmatched. This CDR3 reads CASSGPGQGGAEAFF. The CDR3 DNA follows: TGTGCCAGCAGCGGCCCGGGACAGGGAGGCGCTGAAGCTTTCTTT. The complete variable domain, with remaining parts taken from reference TRBV7-9 and TRBJ1-1, reads DTGVSQNPRHKITKRGQNVTFRCDPISEHNRLYWYRQTLGQGPEFLTYFQNEAQLEKSRLLSDRFSAERPKGSFSTLEIQRTEQGDSAMYLCASSGPGQGGAEAFFGQGTRLTVV.

The chain joins TRBV7-9 to TRBJ1-2, with no clear D. The germline CDR1 and CDR2 sequences are SEHNR and FQNEAQ (reference sequence). CDR3 length: 13 residues. The V end lost 1 base, the J end lost 6 bases, and 9 bases lay between the germline ends. For the CDR3, the DNA is TGTGCCAGCAGCTTAGGTCAGGTGGATGGCTACACCTTC. Translated: CASSLGQVDGYTF. Full variable domain (remainder filled in from reference TRBV7-9 and TRBJ1-2): DTGVSQNPRHKITKRGQNVTFRCDPISEHNRLYWYRQTLGQGPEFLTYFQNEAQLEKSRLLSDRFSAERPKGSFSTLEIQRTEQGDSAMYLCASSLGQVDGYTFGSGTRLTVV.

This sequence joins TRBV6-2 or TRBV6-3 and TRBJ1-1; D remains ambiguous. The CDR3 length is 11 residues. Germline V gives CDR1 MNHEY, CDR2 SVGEGT. The V gene lost 5 bases and the J gene lost 11 bases, with 12 bases spanning the gap. Written as DNA, the CDR3 is TGTGCCAGCAGTAGTGGAGTTTTGGCTTTCTTT. Protein sequence: CASSSGVLAFF.

The chain recombines TRBV4-2 with TRBJ2-7, with D possibly being TRBD1 (6 bases). The CDR3 has 16 residues. Germline assignment: CDR1 LGHNA and CDR2 YNFKEQ. V lost 0 bases and J 0 bases, leaving 12 bases between the germline ends. The CDR3 is CASSQDYNRDSYEQYF. In DNA form, the CDR3 reads TGTGCCAGCAGCCAAGACTATAACAGGGACTCCTACGAGCAGTACTTC.

J is TRBJ2-7 and V is TRBV11-2, with 7 positions matching TRBD1. The CDR3 is 13 amino acids. CDR1 and CDR2 from the germline V gene are SGHAT and FQNNGV. The junction had 8 bases not matched to a gene; V was cut back by 5 bases and J by 7 bases. CDR3 protein: CASSARQGLEQYF. DNA for the CDR3: TGTGCCAGCAGCGCCCGACAGGGTCTGGAGCAGTACTTC.

This chain connects TRBV3-1 (or the pseudogene TRBV3-2) to TRBJ2-3; 10 bases match TRBD2. V was clipped by 4 bases and J by 2 bases; unmatched bases: 3. CDR1 is LGHDT and CDR2 is YNNKEL in the germline V gene (reference sequence). The CDR3 spans 15 residues. CDR3: CASSRTSGYTDTQYF. CDR3 sequence (DNA): TGTGCCAGCAGCCGGACTAGCGGTTACACAGATACGCAGTATTTT.

The chain recombines TRBV6-5 with TRBJ1-2; D unclear. V was clipped by 3 bases and J by 5 bases, with 4 bases between them. Per the germline V gene, CDR1 is MNHEY and CDR2 is SVGAGI. The CDR3 is 11 residues long. The CDR3 region is CASSYNYGYTF. In nucleotides, the CDR3 is TGTGCCAGCAGTTATAATTATGGCTACACCTTC.

This clone was found a few times. This sequence joins TRBV30 and TRBJ1-2, with D unresolved. The V end lost 3 bases, the J end lost 3 bases, and 11 bases lay between the germline ends. The CDR3 consists of 13 residues. Germline-derived CDR1 and CDR2 are GTSNPN and SVGIG (reference sequence). CDR3 nucleotide sequence: TGTGCCTGGAGGCGAGTGATCGACTATGGCTACACCTTC. Protein product: CAWRRVIDYGYTF.

The V call is TRBV9, the J call TRBJ1-2, with no clear D. The CDR3 runs to 13 residues. With 0 bases removed from V and 12 bases from J, the gap between germline ends came to 15 bases. Germline V gene sequence: CDR1 SGDLS, CDR2 YYNGEE. The CDR3: CASSVGGQKVDTF. The CDR3 DNA reads TGTGCCAGCAGCGTAGGAGGTCAGAAGGTGGACACCTTC.

The chain links TRBV24-1 to TRBJ2-3; possible D gene TRBD2, 6 bases. This CDR3 is built from 15 residues. The ends were cut back, 5 bases at V and 6 bases at J, with 17 bases in the middle. Germline CDR1 is KGHDR and CDR2 is SFDVKD. This chain's CDR3 is CATSGPGRGSDTQYF. CDR3 nucleotide sequence: TGTGCCACCAGTGGACCGGGTCGGGGGTCCGATACGCAGTATTTT.

This chain links TRBV7-2 with TRBJ2-7, with D possibly TRBD2 on 5 matching bases. The length of the CDR3 is 11 residues. Germline CDR1 SGHTA, CDR2 FQGNSA. Trimming took off 5 bases at V and 5 bases at J, with 7 bases between the two ends. The CDR3 is CASSPRDEQYF. CDR3 nucleotides: TGTGCCAGCAGCCCGCGGGACGAGCAGTACTTC.

The V and J genes are TRBV6-2 or TRBV6-3 and TRBJ2-7; 7 positions agree with TRBD1. Germline assignment: CDR1 MNHEY and CDR2 SVGEGT. V lost 4 bases, J lost 6 bases, and 9 bases stayed unmatched. This CDR3 contains 14 residues. The chain's CDR3 is CASSSPGTVGEQYF. CDR3 nucleotides: TGTGCCAGCAGTTCCCCCGGGACAGTAGGCGAGCAGTACTTC.

The chain joins TRBV5-1 to TRBJ2-2; maybe TRBD1 (6 bases). This CDR3 comprises 15 residues. Per germline, CDR1 SGHRS and CDR2 YFSETQ. Trimming cost V 4 bases and J 1 base, with 11 bases left between them. Here the CDR3 DNA reads TGCGCCAGCAGCGCGGACAGAAAGAACACCGGGGAGCTGTTTTTT. Translation: CASSADRKNTGELFF.

There are a few counts of this clone. The V gene is TRBV5-1, the J gene TRBJ2-1, with 7 positions matching TRBD1. CDR1 is SGHRS, CDR2 YFSETQ, per germline. Losses at the gene ends were 7 bases for V and 0 bases for J; bases not matched to a gene: 7. The CDR3 spans 15 residues. This chain's CDR3 is CASGPTGSSYNEQFF. The CDR3 coding sequence is TGCGCCAGCGGCCCGACAGGGAGCTCCTACAATGAGCAGTTCTTC.

As to this clone: This sample includes further DNA sequences coding for the same CDR3. The rearrangement links TRBV6-5 to TRBJ2-7, with TRBD2 as a possible D gene (6 bases). The germline gives CDR1 MNHEY, CDR2 SVGAGI. V lost 4 bases, J lost 1 base, and 8 bases lay in between. The CDR3 sequence is 13 residues long. The CDR3 sequence: CASSSEGSYEQYF. The CDR3 DNA reads TGTGCCAGCAGTTCGGAGGGTTCCTACGAGCAGTACTTC.